A single sample is the source of the 30 T cell receptor beta chains below, sequenced in a study of T cell clones after liver transplantation. Produced via immunoSEQ multiplex PCR; TCRdb's table is partial and in-frame only. Here the sample spans roughly 70,000 clones, around 90% being singletons. The sequenced sample was CD4+ T cells from blood, obtained before liver transplant. The origin of the receptors is a human donor who received a liver transplant.

The chain uses TRBV9 and TRBJ1-2; D gene uncertain. Trimming removed 0 bases at V and 5 bases at J, with 11 bases between. CDR1 is SGDLS and CDR2 is YYNGEE in the germline V gene. The CDR3 runs 14 residues. This chain's CDR3 is CASSVGGDGYGYTF. The CDR3 DNA reads TGTGCCAGCAGCGTAGGCGGGGATGGGTATGGCTACACCTTC.

V is TRBV6-1 and J is TRBJ2-5, with a possible D match to TRBD2 (7 bases). Germline V gene data show CDR1 as MNHNS and CDR2 as SASEGT. Trimming shortened V by 10 bases and J by 5 bases, and 14 bases separated the two germline ends. The CDR3 has 12 amino acids. DNA for the CDR3: TGTGCCACTCTAAGGGGGGGTGAGACCCAGTACTTC. Its translation: CATLRGGETQYF.

This chain joins TRBV25-1 and TRBJ2-2, with D possibly being TRBD1 (5 bases). V lost 5 bases, J lost 6 bases, and 13 bases lay in between. The CDR3 runs to 14 residues. CDR1 MGHDK and CDR2 SYGVNS come from the germline V gene. In nucleotides, the CDR3 is TGTGCCAGCAGTAAAGGACAAGTGTCCGGGGAGCTGTTTTTT. This translates into CASSKGQVSGELFF.

The rearrangement joins TRBV19 to TRBJ2-2, with D perhaps TRBD1 (6 bases). This CDR3 spans 16 amino acids. Trimming shortened V by 2 bases and J by 5 bases, and 15 bases separated the two germline ends. From germline, CDR1 is LNHDA and CDR2 SQIVND (reference sequence). Here the CDR3 reads CASSINQGLTTGELFF. The CDR3 coding sequence is TGTGCCAGTAGTATAAATCAGGGGCTTACGACCGGGGAGCTGTTTTTT.

The count of this clone is one. This chain uses TRBV2 with TRBJ2-7; D not resolved. Deletions cut 5 bases from V and 4 bases from J, with 6 bases between. The CDR3 length is 11 residues. The germline V gene encodes CDR1 SNHLY and CDR2 FYNNEI. CDR3 sequence (DNA): TGTGCCAGCAGTCAGAAATACGAGCAGTACTTC. This translates into CASSQKYEQYF.

The gene calls are TRBV5-4 and TRBJ2-7; 13 nucleotides agree with TRBD2. Germline trimming cut 7 bases from V and 5 bases from J; bases unmatched to any gene: 6. Per the germline V gene, CDR1 is SGHNT and CDR2 is YYREEE (reference sequence). The CDR3 extends over 14 amino acids. CDR3 protein: CASHTSGRAHEQYF. CDR3 bases: TGTGCCAGCCACACTAGCGGGAGGGCCCACGAGCAGTACTTC.

This chain connects TRBV28 to TRBJ2-1, with TRBD2 matching over 13 bases. The V and J ends lost 8 bases and 4 bases, in that order; junction bases with no gene match: 2. Germline V gives CDR1 MDHEN, CDR2 SYDVKM. The CDR3 consists of 14 residues. The CDR3 sequence is CASGGLAGYNEQFF. CDR3 DNA: TGTGCCAGCGGGGGACTAGCGGGATACAATGAGCAGTTCTTC. Filled out from reference TRBV28 and TRBJ2-1, the complete variable domain reads DVKVTQSSRYLVKRTGEKVFLECVQDMDHENMFWYRQDPGLGLRLIYFSYDVKMKEKGDIPEGYSVSREKKERFSLILESASTNQTSMYLCASGGLAGYNEQFFGPGTRLTVL.

V is TRBV5-1 and J is TRBJ1-5; D gene unclear. Between the trimmed V and J ends, which lost 1 base and 0 bases, there was a span of 8 bases. The CDR3 is made up of 15 amino acids. Germline CDR1 is SGHRS and CDR2 is YFSETQ. CDR3 nucleotide sequence: TGCGCCAGCAGCTTGAGCGGGGATAGCAATCAGCCCCAGCATTTT. As protein: CASSLSGDSNQPQHF. Filled out from reference TRBV5-1 and TRBJ1-5, the complete variable domain reads KAGVTQTPRYLIKTRGQQVTLSCSPISGHRSVSWYQQTPGQGLQFLFEYFSETQRNKGNFPGRFSGRQFSNSRSEMNVSTLELGDSALYLCASSLSGDSNQPQHFGDGTRLSIL.

The sample holds one count of this clone. The J gene is TRBJ2-5, the V gene TRBV5-1; D might be TRBD2 (6 bases). The V and J ends lost 0 bases and 4 bases respectively, with 16 bases between them. The CDR3 sequence is 16 residues long. Germline V lookup: CDR1 SGHRS, CDR2 YFSETQ. Here the CDR3 DNA reads TGCGCCAGCAGCTTGGCGACTAGTGGAGGTGCAGAGACCCAGTACTTC. Protein sequence: CASSLATSGGAETQYF.

The genes are TRBV7-3 and TRBJ1-1; D is unclear. V was pared by 5 bases and J by 5 bases, with 12 bases between. Germline V gene sequence: CDR1 SGHTA, CDR2 FQGTGA. The CDR3 loop spans 13 amino acids. CDR3 loop: CASSRLPDTEAFF. In DNA, the CDR3 is TGTGCCAGCAGCCGACTGCCGGATACTGAAGCTTTCTTT.

CDR3 loop: CASSPPHDRTSGRMNYEQYF. DNA of the CDR3: TGTGCCAGCTCACCACCTCATGACCGGACTAGCGGGAGGATGAACTACGAGCAGTACTTC. This sequence joins TRBV18 and TRBJ2-7; 14 positions match TRBD2. This CDR3 is 20 amino acids long. Per germline, CDR1 KGHSH and CDR2 LQKENI. J was trimmed by 3 bases and V by 0 bases; bases with no gene match: 13.

The rearrangement links TRBV7-3 to TRBJ2-2, with D tentatively TRBD2 (6 bases). Germline V gene data show CDR1 as SGHTA and CDR2 as FQGTGA. The CDR3 extends over 14 amino acids. V shed 2 bases and J shed 7 bases, with 11 bases lying between them. In DNA form, the CDR3 reads TGTGCCAGCAGCTTAGAACTAGCAGTCGGGGAGCTGTTTTTT. This codes for CASSLELAVGELFF.

This clone has a single count. The chain is built from TRBV18 and TRBJ1-2, with a possible D match to TRBD1 (6 bases). The germline CDR1 and CDR2 sequences are KGHSH and LQKENI. CDR3 length: 13 amino acids. With 5 bases removed from V and 4 bases from J, the gap between germline ends came to 11 bases. The CDR3 DNA sequence: TGTGCCAGCTCAGCGGACAGCAGCTATGGCTACACCTTC. Its protein product is CASSADSSYGYTF.

The CDR3 spells CASSRDPTYEQYF. For the CDR3, the DNA is TGTGCCAGCAGCCGGGATCCCACCTACGAGCAGTACTTC. The chain combines TRBV2 with TRBJ2-7; tentatively, D is TRBD2 (5 bases). The V and J ends lost 6 bases and 2 bases respectively, with 11 bases between them. This CDR3 has 13 amino acids. Germline values: CDR1 SNHLY, CDR2 FYNNEI.

In DNA, the CDR3 is TGTGCCAGCAGTGAGGGGCAGAGGGGTTATGGCTACACCTTC. Amino acids: CASSEGQRGYGYTF. V gene TRBV2 combines with J gene TRBJ1-2; D is perhaps TRBD1 (5 bases). V lost 3 bases to trimming and J lost 5 bases, with 13 bases between them. The CDR3 runs 14 residues. Germline CDR1 SNHLY, CDR2 FYNNEI.

V is TRBV6-7 and J is TRBJ2-6; perhaps TRBD1 as D (6 bases). TRBV6-7 is identified as an open reading frame with a role that is uncertain. V lost 8 bases, J lost 0 bases, and 14 bases lay in between. This CDR3 comprises 16 residues. CDR3 coding DNA: TGTGCCAGCTCCCAGGGGCTACGCTCTGGGGCCAACGTCCTGACTTTC. Translating it yields CASSQGLRSGANVLTF.

V gene TRBV4-2 combines with J gene TRBJ2-5; 10 nucleotides match TRBD2. From germline, CDR1 is LGHNA and CDR2 YNFKEQ. This CDR3 has 17 residues. V dropped 1 base and J dropped 5; count of bases not matched to a gene: 10. In nucleotides, the CDR3 is TGTGCCAGCAGCCAAGTCTGGCTAGCGGGAGAATATGAGACCCAGTACTTC. It encodes CASSQVWLAGEYETQYF.

V gene TRBV2 combines with J gene TRBJ1-1; D is unresolved. The V gene lost 4 bases and the J gene lost 4 bases, with 13 bases spanning the gap. The germline gives CDR1 SNHLY, CDR2 FYNNEI. This CDR3 has 14 residues. The CDR3 sequence is CASSVYREGTEAFF. The CDR3 coding sequence is TGTGCCAGCAGTGTATACCGGGAGGGCACTGAAGCTTTCTTT.

This chain links TRBV7-2 with TRBJ2-7; possible D gene TRBD1, 6 bases. Germline CDR1 reads SGHTA; CDR2 reads FQGNSA. The CDR3 loop spans 14 amino acids. V shed 1 base and J shed 4 bases, with 11 bases lying between them. The CDR3 DNA sequence: TGTGCCAGCAGCTTAGAGGGGGTACGATACGAGCAGTACTTC. Its protein is CASSLEGVRYEQYF.

The chain couples TRBV14 to TRBJ1-1; D gene ambiguous. The germline V and J ends were trimmed by 2 bases and 4 bases, with 14 bases remaining between them. The CDR3 is made up of 15 amino acids. Germline assignment: CDR1 SGHDN and CDR2 FVKESK. The CDR3 DNA follows: TGTGCCAGCAGCCAATGGGTCAGTATCCGCACTGAAGCTTTCTTT. Its protein product is CASSQWVSIRTEAFF.

The gene calls are TRBV30 and TRBJ2-1, with a tentative D call TRBD2 (6 bases). CDR3 size: 17 residues. The germline V gene has CDR1 GTSNPN and CDR2 SVGIG (reference sequence). The V gene lost 3 bases and the J gene lost 4 bases, with 22 bases spanning the gap. The CDR3 loop is CAWSEGGAGPRYNEQFF. In DNA, the CDR3 is TGTGCCTGGAGCGAAGGTGGCGCGGGGCCAAGATACAATGAGCAGTTCTTC. The full variable domain, with the rest looked up from reference TRBV30 and TRBJ2-1, is SQTIHQWPATLVQPVGSPLSLECTVEGTSNPNLYWYRQAAGRGLQLLFYSVGIGQISSEVPQNLSASRPQDRQFILSSKKLLLSDSGFYLCAWSEGGAGPRYNEQFFGPGTRLTVL.

The CDR3 coding sequence is TGCGCCAGCAGCTCGTCAGCCCCAGATACGCAGTATTTT. This encodes CASSSSAPDTQYF. The rearrangement links TRBV5-1 to TRBJ2-3; D ambiguous. This CDR3 spans 13 amino acids. Germline assignment: CDR1 SGHRS and CDR2 YFSETQ. V was shortened by 3 bases and J by 4 bases, with 9 bases between the two germline ends.

The chain employs TRBV5-4 and TRBJ2-5, with D maybe TRBD2 (6 bases). V lost 1 base, J lost 4 bases, and 8 bases lay in between. The V gene's germline CDR1 is SGHNT and CDR2 YYREEE (reference sequence). The length of the CDR3 is 13 residues. CDR3 loop: CASSLRRGETQYF. CDR3 sequence (DNA): TGTGCCAGCAGCTTGAGGAGGGGAGAGACCCAGTACTTC.

DNA of the CDR3: TGCGCCAGCAGCTTGGGGGAGCGGTTACGAAGCTCCTACAATGAGCAGTTCTTC. This translates into CASSLGERLRSSYNEQFF. The chain uses TRBV5-1 and TRBJ2-1; weak D call: TRBD2 (5 bases). This CDR3 spans 18 amino acids. V gave up 0 bases and J gave up 0 bases, with 16 bases separating them. CDR1 and CDR2 from the germline V gene are SGHRS and YFSETQ.

J is TRBJ2-1 and V is TRBV2; tentative D call: TRBD1 (6 bases). Per germline, CDR1 SNHLY and CDR2 FYNNEI. Trimming left V 7 bases short and J 5 bases short, with 21 bases between. This CDR3 region has 16 residues. CDR3 DNA sequence: TGTGCCAGCACGTCTCGGGACAACCGCGCGAACAATGAGCAGTTCTTC. Its protein product is CASTSRDNRANNEQFF.

J is TRBJ2-5 and V is TRBV5-1; D is ambiguous. Germline loops: CDR1 SGHRS, CDR2 YFSETQ. The CDR3 consists of 15 residues. Trimming removed 9 bases at V and 3 bases at J, with 21 bases between. CDR3: CATSRSGVVEETQYF. In DNA form, the CDR3 reads TGCGCCACCTCTCGATCAGGAGTGGTTGAAGAGACCCAGTACTTC.

The chain recombines TRBV29-1 with TRBJ1-4; 9 bases agree with TRBD1. The CDR3 extends over 13 amino acids. Per germline, CDR1 SQVTM and CDR2 ANQGSEA. Trimming at V came to 5 bases and at J to 8 bases, leaving 6 bases not matched to a gene. CDR3 nucleotide sequence: TGCAGCGTTCCGGGACAGGGTCAGGAAAAACTGTTTTTT. Amino acids: CSVPGQGQEKLFF.

The V and J genes are TRBV4-1 and TRBJ2-7; D is possibly TRBD2 (6 bases). The CDR3 consists of 16 residues. Germline loops: CDR1 MGHRA, CDR2 YSYEKL. V lost 0 bases and J lost 1, with 13 bases in between. The chain's CDR3 is CASSQDPGLLSYEQYF. Here the CDR3 DNA reads TGCGCCAGCAGCCAAGATCCGGGACTCTTATCCTACGAGCAGTACTTC.

The CDR3 bases are TGCGCCAGCAGCCAGGGACAGGGGCAGTCAGGCCCAGATACGCAGTATTTT. It is translated as CASSQGQGQSGPDTQYF. The chain combines TRBV4-3 with TRBJ2-3; 10 bases agree with TRBD1. The CDR3 has 17 amino acids. J was trimmed by 4 bases and V by 3 bases; bases with no gene match: 10. CDR1 LGHNA and CDR2 YSLEER come from the germline V gene.

The rearrangement links TRBV27 to TRBJ2-7; 10 bases fit TRBD1. This CDR3 has 15 amino acids. With V trimmed by 3 bases and J by 3 bases, 5 bases remained unmatched. The germline V gene has CDR1 MNHEY and CDR2 SMNVEV (reference sequence). CDR3 nucleotide sequence: TGTGCCAGCAGTTTCGGGCGGGACAGGGGCTACGAGCAGTACTTC. This encodes CASSFGRDRGYEQYF.